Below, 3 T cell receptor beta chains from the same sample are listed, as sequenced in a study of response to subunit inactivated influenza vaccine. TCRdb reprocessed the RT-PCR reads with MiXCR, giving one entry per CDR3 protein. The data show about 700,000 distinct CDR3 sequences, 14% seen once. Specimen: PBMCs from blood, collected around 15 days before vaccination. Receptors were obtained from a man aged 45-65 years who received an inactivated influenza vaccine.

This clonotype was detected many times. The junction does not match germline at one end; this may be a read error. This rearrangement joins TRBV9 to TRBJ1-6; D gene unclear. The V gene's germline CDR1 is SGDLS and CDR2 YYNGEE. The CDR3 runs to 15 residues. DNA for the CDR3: TGTGCCACCCCGCTTTGGTTCTCCAATAATTCACCCCTCCACTTT. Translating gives CATPLWFSNNSPLHF.

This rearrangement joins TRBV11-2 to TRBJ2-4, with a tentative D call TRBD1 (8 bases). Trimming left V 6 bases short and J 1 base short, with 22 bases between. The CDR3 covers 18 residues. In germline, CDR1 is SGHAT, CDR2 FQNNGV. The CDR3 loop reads CASRSPGGRGLAKNIQYF. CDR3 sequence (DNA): TGTGCCAGCAGATCCCCGGGGGGCAGGGGGCTGGCCAAAAACATTCAGTACTTC.

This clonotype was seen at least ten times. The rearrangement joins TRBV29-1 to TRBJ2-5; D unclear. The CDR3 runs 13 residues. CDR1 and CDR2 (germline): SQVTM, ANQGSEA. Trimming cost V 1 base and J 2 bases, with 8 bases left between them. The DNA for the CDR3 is TGCAGCGTTGAAGGCCGGTTGCAAGAGACCCAGTACTTC. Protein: CSVEGRLQETQYF.